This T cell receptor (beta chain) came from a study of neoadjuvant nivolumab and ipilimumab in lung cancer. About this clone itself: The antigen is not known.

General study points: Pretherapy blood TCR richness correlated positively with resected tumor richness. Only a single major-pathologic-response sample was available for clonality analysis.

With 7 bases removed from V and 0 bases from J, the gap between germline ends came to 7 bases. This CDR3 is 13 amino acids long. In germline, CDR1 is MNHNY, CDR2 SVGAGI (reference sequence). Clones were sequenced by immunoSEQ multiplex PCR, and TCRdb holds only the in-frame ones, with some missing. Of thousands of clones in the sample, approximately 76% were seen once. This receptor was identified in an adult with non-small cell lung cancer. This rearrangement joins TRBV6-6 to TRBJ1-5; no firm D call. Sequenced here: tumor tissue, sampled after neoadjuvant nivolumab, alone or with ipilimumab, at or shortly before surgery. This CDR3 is CASTPISNQPQHF. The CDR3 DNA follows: TGTGCCAGCACCCCGATTAGCAATCAGCCCCAGCATTTT.